The 28 T cell receptor beta chains reported below all come from one sample, sequenced in a study of cytomegalovirus exposure and HLA in healthy donors (dated 2017 in TCRdb). Preparation of the library involved the immunoSEQ multiplex PCR assay. For the multiplex PCR, a mixture combining 60 forward primers for TCR Vbeta segments and 13 reverse primers for TCR Jbeta segments was used. What TCRdb holds here is the immuneACCESS table cut down to in-frame rearrangements. Part of the clones is not present; checked against another copy, under half of the missing clones reflect an unresolved V gene, and the others are unexplained. The table for this sample lists fewer than 150,000 clones; 65% to 85% of them were counted only once. The ten largest clones add up to approximately 2.3% of the sample. The sequenced sample consisted of PBMCs. The receptor set was obtained from a male donor in good health and CMV-seronegative.

V usage is TRBV7-9 and J usage is TRBJ1-6; D remains ambiguous. V lost 6 bases and J 8 bases, leaving 8 bases between the germline ends. Per germline, CDR1 SEHNR and CDR2 FQNEAQ (reference sequence). The CDR3 has 12 residues. In DNA, the CDR3 is TGTGCCAGCAGGTTCGGGGATTCACCCCTCCACTTT. Translation gives CASRFGDSPLHF.

The DNA for the CDR3 is TGTGCCAGCACCCTTCGGGGGGATAACACAGATACGCAGTATTTT. It is translated as CASTLRGDNTDTQYF. This chain uses TRBV7-9 with TRBJ2-3; TRBD2 aligns across 7 bases. V was pared by 7 bases and J by 2 bases, with 9 bases of the junction left unmatched. Germline lookup yields CDR1 SEHNR and CDR2 FQNEAQ (reference sequence). There are 15 residues in the CDR3.

V is TRBV2 and J is TRBJ2-7; 10 bases are shared with TRBD2. CDR3 size: 16 residues. Germline CDR1 reads SNHLY; CDR2 reads FYNNEI. V shed 6 bases and J 2 bases; nucleotides not matched to a gene: 10. The CDR3 region is CASSATGTSATYEQYF. For the CDR3, the DNA is TGTGCCAGCAGCGCTACCGGGACTAGCGCCACCTACGAGCAGTACTTC.

The V and J genes are TRBV5-4 and TRBJ2-3, with 15 positions matching TRBD2. The CDR3 covers 16 residues. Looked up from germline, CDR1 is SGHNT and CDR2 is YYREEE (reference sequence). The J segment lost 4 bases and the V segment lost 4 bases, leaving 4 bases of the junction unmatched. This chain's CDR3 is CASSDRTSGRADTQYF. For the CDR3, the DNA is TGTGCCAGCAGCGATAGGACTAGCGGGAGGGCAGATACGCAGTATTTT.

The chain combines TRBV18 with TRBJ1-1, with 8 bases lining up with TRBD1. The V gene end was trimmed by 4 bases and the J gene end by 1 base; junction bases not matched to a gene: 2. Germline loops: CDR1 KGHSH, CDR2 LQKENI. CDR3 length: 14 residues. The CDR3 sequence is CASSQGQENTEAFF. The CDR3 coding sequence is TGTGCCAGCTCACAGGGACAGGAGAACACTGAAGCTTTCTTT.

This chain joins TRBV4-1 and TRBJ2-2; D uncertain. V dropped 0 bases and J dropped 6 bases, with 17 bases sitting between them. Looked up from germline, CDR1 is MGHRA and CDR2 is YSYEKL. This CDR3 has 17 amino acids. The CDR3 sequence is CASSQDFELLMAGELFF. The CDR3 nucleotides read TGCGCCAGCAGCCAAGATTTTGAACTTCTTATGGCCGGGGAGCTGTTTTTT.

This clone came up a few times. The V gene is TRBV29-1, the J gene TRBJ2-7; D is perhaps TRBD2 (6 bases). The CDR3 is made up of 15 amino acids. V was pared by 3 bases and J by 3 bases, with 18 bases between. Germline-derived CDR1 and CDR2 are SQVTM and ANQGSEA. CDR3 in amino acids: CSVEFWGGNYYEQYF. DNA for the CDR3: TGCAGCGTTGAGTTTTGGGGCGGGAACTACTACGAGCAGTACTTC.

This clone has just one count. V usage is TRBV15 and J usage is TRBJ2-1, with a tentative D call TRBD1 (5 bases). This CDR3 has 15 amino acids. Germline CDR1 reads LNHNV; CDR2 reads YYDKDF (reference sequence). Between the trimmed V and J ends, which lost 4 bases and 0 bases, there was a span of 10 bases. CDR3 region: CATSILRGSYNEQFF. CDR3 nucleotide sequence: TGTGCCACCAGCATATTAAGGGGCTCCTACAATGAGCAGTTCTTC.

This chain uses TRBV4-2 with TRBJ2-3; 8 positions match TRBD2. The CDR3 is 16 residues long. The J segment lost 4 bases and the V segment lost 7 bases, leaving 13 bases of the junction unmatched. Germline CDR1 and CDR2: LGHNA and YNFKEQ. CDR3 coding DNA: TGTGCCAGCACCAGCGGGAGCTCGGACGGGGCAGATACGCAGTATTTT. It translates to CASTSGSSDGADTQYF.

V usage is TRBV27 and J usage is TRBJ2-7; weak D call: TRBD2 (5 bases). The CDR3 is made up of 14 amino acids. V dropped 9 bases and J dropped 6 bases, with 21 bases sitting between them. The germline V gene has CDR1 MNHEY and CDR2 SMNVEV (reference sequence). The CDR3 DNA reads as TGTGCCAGTCGCCCACGGCCCCTGGGGAGCGAGCAGTACTTC. Its protein product is CASRPRPLGSEQYF.

This chain uses TRBV5-1 with TRBJ1-1; 7 bases agree with TRBD1. This CDR3 comprises 14 residues. Per germline, CDR1 SGHRS and CDR2 YFSETQ. J was trimmed by 2 bases and V by 3 bases; bases with no gene match: 4. The CDR3 bases are TGCGCCAGCAGCTCAGGGGGAAGTAACACTGAAGCTTTCTTT. This gives the protein CASSSGGSNTEAFF.

This chain joins TRBV4-1 and TRBJ2-7; 8 nucleotides align to TRBD2. This CDR3 has 14 residues. CDR1 and CDR2 from the germline V gene are MGHRA and YSYEKL. Losses at the gene ends were 4 bases for V and 4 bases for J; bases not matched to a gene: 6. The DNA of the CDR3 is TGCGCCAGCAGCCCTACTATAGCGGGGTACGAGCAGTACTTC. Translating it yields CASSPTIAGYEQYF.

This clone came up once. This chain connects TRBV11-1 to TRBJ2-7; 8 bases are a match to TRBD2. From germline, CDR1 is SGHAT and CDR2 FQDESV (reference sequence). CDR3 size: 15 residues. J gave up 4 bases and V 5 bases, and 10 bases lay outside the gene matches. The DNA of the CDR3 is TGTGCCAGCAGCGCTGGAAGACTAGCGTTTTACGAGCAGTACTTC. It is translated as CASSAGRLAFYEQYF.

The V call is TRBV2, the J call TRBJ2-1; D is perhaps TRBD2 (5 bases). This CDR3 has 14 residues. CDR1 SNHLY and CDR2 FYNNEI come from the germline V gene. V was shortened by 4 bases and J by 10 bases, with 17 bases between the two germline ends. The CDR3 is CASSVAGREGEQFF. CDR3 bases: TGTGCCAGCAGTGTGGCGGGCCGCGAGGGAGAGCAGTTCTTC. The whole variable domain, remainder taken from reference TRBV2 and TRBJ2-1, is EPEVTQTPSHQVTQMGQEVILRCVPISNHLYFYWYRQILGQKVEFLVSFYNNEISEKSEIFDDQFSVERPDGSNFTLKIRSTKLEDSAMYFCASSVAGREGEQFFGPGTRLTVL.

J is TRBJ1-3 and V is TRBV12-5; D not certain. The CDR3 spans 21 residues. Looked up from germline, CDR1 is LGHNT and CDR2 is FRNRAP. Trimming left V 2 bases short and J 7 bases short, with 33 bases between. DNA of the CDR3: TGTGCTAGTGGTTTGAAGTCCGTTTCCCACGTCCGTTTAGGATCAGGTAACACCATATATTTT. Protein: CASGLKSVSHVRLGSGNTIYF.

J is TRBJ1-2 and V is TRBV12-5; a weak D match, TRBD1 (6 bases). The germline V gene has CDR1 LGHNT and CDR2 FRNRAP. Trimming removed 2 bases at V and 8 bases at J, with 27 bases between. The CDR3 totals 18 residues. CDR3: CASGLPNGQPPYTDGYTF. The CDR3 nucleotides read TGTGCTAGTGGTTTGCCGAATGGACAGCCTCCATATACCGACGGCTACACCTTC.

This clone was seen only once. The chain is built from TRBV5-1 and TRBJ2-7, with 7 bases matching TRBD1. J gave up 0 bases and V 2 bases, and 5 bases lay outside the gene matches. Germline V CDR1 and CDR2: SGHRS, YFSETQ. The CDR3 has 15 amino acids. Written as DNA, the CDR3 is TGCGCCAGCAGCTTTACTGGGACAGTCTCCTACGAGCAGTACTTC. This gives the protein CASSFTGTVSYEQYF.

V usage is TRBV11-3 and J usage is TRBJ1-1; tentatively, D is TRBD1 (5 bases). CDR3 length: 13 amino acids. The V and J ends lost 3 bases and 4 bases respectively, with 9 bases between them. CDR1 SGHNT and CDR2 YENEEA come from the germline V gene. The DNA for the CDR3 is TGTGCCAGCAGCTTCCGGGGGACCACTGAAGCTTTCTTT. Its translation: CASSFRGTTEAFF.

The table lists this clone with a count of one. The chain joins TRBV11-2 to TRBJ2-7; 9 bases are shared with TRBD1. Germline loops: CDR1 SGHAT, CDR2 FQNNGV. J gave up 2 bases and V 5 bases, and 13 bases lay outside the gene matches. The CDR3 runs to 17 residues. For the CDR3, the DNA is TGTGCCAGCAGCCCCACCCTCCGGGACAGGGTCGCCTACGAGCAGTACTTC. As protein: CASSPTLRDRVAYEQYF.

On this clone: Other DNA sequences in the sample encode the same CDR3. The rearrangement joins TRBV19 to TRBJ1-5, with D hard to call. Germline CDR1 and CDR2: LNHDA and SQIVND (reference sequence). V was trimmed by 10 bases and J by 0 bases, leaving 7 bases between them. CDR3 length: 12 residues. The CDR3 spells CATSYSNQPQHF. Written as DNA, the CDR3 is TGTGCCACCTCGTATAGCAATCAGCCCCAGCATTTT. Variable domain in full (rest from reference TRBV19 and TRBJ1-5): DGGITQSPKYLFRKEGQNVTLSCEQNLNHDAMYWYRQDPGQGLRLIYYSQIVNDFQKGDIAEGYSVSREKKESFPLTVTSAQKNPTAFYLCATSYSNQPQHFGDGTRLSIL.

The chain carries TRBV7-3 and TRBJ2-2; 8 nucleotides line up with TRBD1. The CDR3 extends over 13 amino acids. Losses at the gene ends were 10 bases for V and 2 bases for J; bases not matched to a gene: 3. In germline, CDR1 is SGHTA, CDR2 FQGTGA. CDR3 in DNA: TGTGCCACAGGGACAGGCAACACCGGGGAGCTGTTTTTT. This translates into CATGTGNTGELFF.

The gene calls are TRBV2 and TRBJ2-7; a weak D match, TRBD2 (5 bases). The V end lost 2 bases, the J end lost 3 bases, and 14 bases lay between the germline ends. This CDR3 is built from 15 residues. Germline lookup yields CDR1 SNHLY and CDR2 FYNNEI. DNA of the CDR3: TGTGCCAGCAGTGAATCGGCTAGCTGGGACTACGAGCAGTACTTC. This sequence encodes CASSESASWDYEQYF.

The J gene is TRBJ2-3, the V gene TRBV6-5; TRBD2 might be the D (5 bases). The germline V and J ends were trimmed by 6 bases and 8 bases, with 12 bases remaining between them. The CDR3 sequence is 12 residues long. From germline, CDR1 is MNHEY and CDR2 SVGAGI. CDR3 nucleotide sequence: TGTGCCAGCAGAGACGGAGCGGCTACGCAGTATTTT. It yields the protein CASRDGAATQYF.

The chain recombines TRBV6-5 with TRBJ1-3, with D hard to call. Trimming left V 5 bases short and J 7 bases short, with 12 bases between. The CDR3 spans 13 residues. Per germline, CDR1 MNHEY and CDR2 SVGAGI. CDR3 in DNA: TGTGCCAGCAGTCCAGATGGCGGGAACACCATATATTTT. Residues: CASSPDGGNTIYF.

J is TRBJ2-1 and V is TRBV7-2; the match to TRBD2 covers 7 bases. Germline V gives CDR1 SGHTA, CDR2 FQGNSA. V was clipped by 4 bases and J by 9 bases; unmatched bases: 12. CDR3 length: 15 amino acids. The CDR3 loop reads CASSSRTSPPGEQFF. CDR3 sequence (DNA): TGTGCCAGCAGCTCGCGGACTAGTCCTCCCGGTGAGCAGTTCTTC.

The chain combines TRBV4-3 with TRBJ1-5; tentative D call: TRBD1 (5 bases). V was pared by 0 bases and J by 4 bases, with 10 bases between. This CDR3 has 15 residues. Germline V gene data show CDR1 as LGHNA and CDR2 as YSLEER. Written as DNA, the CDR3 is TGCGCCAGCAGCCAAGAGGAGGGGCGAAATCAGCCCCAGCATTTT. Translation: CASSQEEGRNQPQHF.

The V gene is TRBV2, the J gene TRBJ2-7, with a weak D call TRBD2 (6 bases). CDR1 SNHLY and CDR2 FYNNEI come from the germline V gene. Trimming cost V 2 bases and J 6 bases, with 11 bases left between them. The CDR3 runs 13 residues. The CDR3: CASSERREGEQYF. Here the CDR3 DNA reads TGTGCCAGCAGTGAAAGGAGGGAAGGCGAGCAGTACTTC.

The chain recombines TRBV18 with TRBJ2-5; D is ambiguous. V was trimmed by 2 bases and J by 1 base, leaving 8 bases between them. The CDR3 extends over 14 amino acids. Germline V gene sequence: CDR1 KGHSH, CDR2 LQKENI. The CDR3 coding sequence is TGTGCCAGCTCACCAAGTAGCTTCCAAGAGACCCAGTACTTC. Residues: CASSPSSFQETQYF. Combining the CDR3 with reference TRBV18 and TRBJ2-5 gives the whole variable domain NAGVMQNPRHLVRRRGQEARLRCSPMKGHSHVYWYRQLPEEGLKFMVYLQKENIIDESGMPKERFSAEFPKEGPSILRIQQVVRGDSAAYFCASSPSSFQETQYFGPGTRLLVL.